Below, one T cell receptor beta chain is given with its context. This record comes from a study of control samples from healthy donors and cancer patients. Generated by immunoSEQ multiplex PCR, the TCRdb table keeps only in-frame clones and is missing some. The data show around 130,000 clones, with approximately 89% seen just once and just over 7.5% held by the top ten. CDR3 size: 14 residues. CDR1 and CDR2 (germline): SGHDT, YYEEEE. V was clipped by 4 bases and J by 0 bases, with 8 bases between them. The sequence came from a man aged 45-65 years with head and neck cancer. The genes are TRBV5-6 and TRBJ1-5; unclear D gene. The sequenced material came from PBMCs. The CDR3 region is CASSAAYSNQPQHF. As DNA, the CDR3 is TGTGCCAGCAGCGCCGCTTATAGCAATCAGCCCCAGCATTTT. The entire variable domain, with the rest obtained from reference TRBV5-6 and TRBJ1-5, is as follows: DAGVTQSPTHLIKTRGQQVTLRCSPKSGHDTVSWYQQALGQGPQFIFQYYEEEERQRGNFPDRFSGHQFPNYSSELNVNALLLGDSALYLCASSAAYSNQPQHFGDGTRLSIL.